Shown below are 9 T cell receptor beta chains from a single sample sequenced in a study of identical twins (TCRdb year 2016). Library method: 5' RACE. The data were produced on an Illumina HiSeq 2000. The public sequencing data were trimmed at Q25 with fastp and processed into clonotypes with MiXCR by TCRdb, which kept only in-frame beta chains. One record per CDR3 amino acid sequence lists the most common genes and DNA. This sample gives a few hundred thousand distinct CDR3 sequences in total; nearly 10% of them show up just once. Of the sample, roughly 3% falls within the top ten clones. A further study also used this sample, focusing on yellow fever vaccine responses in identical twins.

The sequencing input was PBMCs. The receptors were gathered from a young woman in good health.

This clonotype showed up many times. The V gene is TRBV18, the J gene TRBJ2-7; D may be TRBD1 (5 bases). This CDR3 is 11 amino acids long. V was clipped by 2 bases and J by 6 bases, with 5 bases between them. CDR1 and CDR2 (germline): KGHSH, LQKENI. This CDR3 reads CASSPDSEQYF. CDR3 nucleotide sequence: TGTGCCAGCTCACCAGACAGCGAGCAGTACTTC.

This clonotype has more than one count but fewer than ten. V gene TRBV15 combines with J gene TRBJ2-3; a possible D gene is TRBD2 (5 bases). Germline V gene lookup returns CDR1 LNHNV and CDR2 YYDKDF (reference sequence). The CDR3 sequence is 15 residues long. Trimming took 1 base from V and 5 from J, leaving 13 bases between them. This CDR3 reads CATSRASGRGDTQYF. CDR3 in DNA: TGTGCCACCAGCAGAGCGAGCGGCCGAGGAGATACGCAGTATTTT.

This clonotype has at least ten counts. This chain links TRBV5-5 with TRBJ2-2; D may correspond to TRBD1 or TRBD2 (5 bases each). Germline V gene data show CDR1 as SGHKS and CDR2 as YYEKEE (reference sequence). The CDR3 runs to 13 residues. Deletions cut 1 base from V and 8 bases from J, with 9 bases between. CDR3 sequence (DNA): TGTGCCAGCAGCTTGCGGGGACCGGGGGAGCTGTTTTTT. It codes for CASSLRGPGELFF. Full variable domain (rest looked up from reference TRBV5-5 and TRBJ2-2): DAGVTQSPTHLIKTRGQQVTLRCSPISGHKSVSWYQQVLGQGPQFIFQYYEKEERGRGNFPDRFSARQFPNYSSELNVNALLLGDSALYLCASSLRGPGELFFGEGSRLTVL.

The gene calls are TRBV5-4 and TRBJ2-4, with D hard to call. Trimming took 0 bases from V and 8 from J, leaving 6 bases between them. Germline-derived CDR1 and CDR2 are SGHNT and YYREEE (reference sequence). The CDR3 has 12 amino acids. The CDR3, as DNA: TGTGCCAGCAGCTTGGATGGAGACATTCAGTACTTC. Translated, it gives CASSLDGDIQYF. Filled out from reference TRBV5-4 and TRBJ2-4, the complete variable domain reads ETGVTQSPTHLIKTRGQQVTLRCSSQSGHNTVSWYQQALGQGPQFIFQYYREEENGRGNFPPRFSGLQFPNYSSELNVNALELDDSALYLCASSLDGDIQYFGAGTRLSVL.

This clonotype has just a few counts. The CDR3, as DNA: TGTGCCAGCAGCTTAGACGGGATAGGTTACAATGAGCAGTTCTTC. Protein: CASSLDGIGYNEQFF. This chain uses TRBV7-2 with TRBJ2-1, with a tentative D call TRBD2 (5 bases). This CDR3 is built from 15 residues. Germline CDR1 reads SGHTA; CDR2 reads FQGNSA. V lost 1 base, J lost 4 bases, and 11 bases lay in between.

This clonotype has at least ten counts. The rearrangement links TRBV7-9 to TRBJ1-2, with D possibly matching TRBD1 (5 bases). CDR1 and CDR2 from the germline V gene are SEHNR and FQNEAQ (reference sequence). This CDR3 is built from 13 residues. Trimming took 1 base from V and 6 from J, leaving 9 bases between them. CDR3 region: CASSLVVQDGYTF. CDR3 DNA: TGTGCCAGCAGCTTAGTGGTACAGGATGGCTACACCTTC.

Many counts were recorded for this clonotype. The rearrangement joins TRBV7-9 to TRBJ2-7; D gene uncertain. CDR1 is SEHNR and CDR2 is FQNEAQ in the germline V gene (reference sequence). The CDR3 contains 13 residues. V lost 2 bases and J lost 4, with 9 bases in between. The chain's CDR3 is CASSLSSDYEQYF. The CDR3 DNA follows: TGTGCCAGCAGCTTATCTTCTGATTACGAGCAGTACTTC.

This clonotype was observed a few times. V is TRBV7-3 and J is TRBJ2-1, with D possibly called TRBD1 or TRBD2 (6 bases each). Germline-derived CDR1 and CDR2 are SGHTA and FQGTGA. The CDR3 is made up of 15 amino acids. Trimming took off 0 bases at V and 9 bases at J, with 15 bases between the two ends. CDR3 DNA: TGTGCCAGCAGCTTAACGGGAGGTCGGGGGCCTGAGCAGTTCTTC. Translation gives CASSLTGGRGPEQFF.

In this sample, this clonotype turned up a few times. The V gene is TRBV20-1, the J gene TRBJ2-1; TRBD2 is a possible D gene (6 bases). Germline loops: CDR1 DFQATT, CDR2 SNEGSKA (reference sequence). The CDR3 contains 15 residues. Trimming stripped 3 bases from V and 4 bases from J, with 16 bases between. The CDR3 loop is CSARGLGASYNEQFF. The CDR3 DNA reads TGCAGTGCTAGGGGACTGGGAGCGTCATACAATGAGCAGTTCTTC.